This T cell receptor beta chain comes out of a study of blood T cell repertoires in COVID-19. Profiling relied on immunoSEQ multiplex PCR, and the TCRdb table lists in-frame clones only, not all of them. This sample carries more than 250,000 clones, more than 70% of them seen once, and the ten largest clones take 1.6%. This CDR3 has 13 residues. V lost 6 bases to trimming and J lost 1 base, with 9 bases between them. Looked up from germline, CDR1 is LGHDT and CDR2 is YNNKEL (reference sequence). Seattle patients were enrolled while actively infected and followed longitudinally. This clone was seen only once.

Sequenced: peripheral blood. The receptor was isolated from a woman between 25 and 40 years old with COVID-19, enrolled during active disease. The gene calls are TRBV3-1 (or the pseudogene TRBV3-2) and TRBJ1-1; D is perhaps TRBD1 (6 bases). CDR3 sequence: CASRATGNTEAFF. The DNA for the CDR3 is TGTGCCAGCAGGGCGACAGGGAACACTGAAGCTTTCTTT.